What follows are 17 T cell receptor beta chains derived from one specimen sequenced in a study of shared clonotypes between healthy human individuals. Data came from immunoSEQ multiplex PCR; TCRdb stores just in-frame clones and leaves some out. The sample holds about 1,500,000 clones, over 95% seen once. Material: naive CD4+ T cells sorted from blood. Described subset: CD45RA+ positively selected. The receptors stem from a man aged 30 to 45 in good health.

The chain links TRBV28 to TRBJ2-7; 7 positions match TRBD2. Germline CDR1 and CDR2: MDHEN and SYDVKM. This CDR3 has 15 residues. J was trimmed by 5 bases and V by 4 bases; bases with no gene match: 11. CDR3 amino acids: CASSWPGRGVHEQYF. In DNA form, the CDR3 reads TGTGCCAGCAGTTGGCCGGGACGGGGGGTCCACGAGCAGTACTTC.

The rearrangement links TRBV19 to TRBJ2-2; a possible D gene is TRBD1 (7 bases). The germline CDR1 and CDR2 sequences are LNHDA and SQIVND (reference sequence). This CDR3 spans 15 amino acids. V gave up 3 bases and J gave up 7 bases, with 15 bases separating them. The CDR3 protein is CASSITRGRDGELFF. In DNA, the CDR3 is TGTGCCAGTAGTATTACGAGGGGGCGGGACGGGGAGCTGTTTTTT.

The rearrangement links TRBV25-1 to TRBJ1-2; D is unresolved. This CDR3 region has 11 residues. The V end lost 6 bases, the J end lost 5 bases, and 7 bases lay between the germline ends. CDR1 is MGHDK and CDR2 is SYGVNS in the germline V gene. Here the CDR3 DNA reads TGTGCCAGCAGCAGGAATTATGGCTACACCTTC. Translating gives CASSRNYGYTF.

The chain carries TRBV5-1 and TRBJ2-1; D ambiguous. V dropped 0 bases and J dropped 5 bases, with 9 bases sitting between them. Germline V CDR1 and CDR2: SGHRS, YFSETQ. This CDR3 is 14 amino acids long. The CDR3 is CASSLGLTDNEQFF. Written as DNA, the CDR3 is TGCGCCAGCAGCTTGGGTTTGACCGACAATGAGCAGTTCTTC.

This chain joins TRBV11-2 and TRBJ1-1; no definite D call. Trimming removed 5 bases from V and 11 bases from J, with 18 bases in between. Germline V CDR1 and CDR2: SGHAT, FQNNGV. The CDR3 has 13 residues. The CDR3 DNA reads TGTGCCAGCAGCCCCCTTGGAGGGCGAGGCGCTTTCTTT. Amino acid sequence: CASSPLGGRGAFF.

The genes are TRBV7-2 and TRBJ1-2; 8 bases are a match to TRBD1. CDR3 size: 15 residues. The germline V gene has CDR1 SGHTA and CDR2 FQGNSA. V trimming: 6 bases; J trimming: 2 bases; junction bases outside the gene matches: 8. The CDR3 protein is CASSPTGGLNYGYTF. The DNA for the CDR3 is TGTGCCAGCAGTCCAACAGGGGGTTTAAACTATGGCTACACCTTC.

This clone has a single count. This chain uses TRBV28 with TRBJ2-1; TRBD2 agrees at 14 bases. CDR3 length: 17 residues. Losses at the gene ends were 4 bases for V and 8 bases for J; bases not matched to a gene: 10. The germline V gene has CDR1 MDHEN and CDR2 SYDVKM. CDR3 coding DNA: TGTGCCAGCAGTTCCCCTTCCGGGACTAGCGGGAGTTATGAGCAGTTCTTC. Its protein is CASSSPSGTSGSYEQFF.

The chain combines TRBV11-3 with TRBJ1-1; 9 nucleotides match TRBD1. The CDR3 is 15 amino acids. Germline V gene lookup returns CDR1 SGHNT and CDR2 YENEEA. With 4 bases clipped from V and 0 bases from J, the junction kept 3 bases outside the gene matches. As DNA, the CDR3 is TGTGCCAGCAGCTCGGGGACAGGGATGAACACTGAAGCTTTCTTT. As protein: CASSSGTGMNTEAFF. The variable domain in full, completed from reference TRBV11-3 and TRBJ1-1, reads EAGVVQSPRYKIIEKKQPVAFWCNPISGHNTLYWYLQNLGQGPELLIRYENEEAVDDSQLPKDRFSAERLKGVDSTLKIQPAELGDSAVYLCASSSGTGMNTEAFFGQGTRLTVV.

V usage is TRBV7-2 and J usage is TRBJ2-1; 7 bases align to TRBD2. Germline V gene data show CDR1 as SGHTA and CDR2 as FQGNSA. The CDR3 covers 16 residues. V trimming: 1 base; J trimming: 8 bases; junction bases outside the gene matches: 11. The CDR3 region has the DNA TGTGCCAGCAGCTTAGTGTGGGGCGGGAGAGGCGATGAGCAGTTCTTC. It translates to CASSLVWGGRGDEQFF.

The chain couples TRBV2 to TRBJ2-1; the D is unclear. The CDR3 has 13 residues. Between the trimmed V and J ends, which lost 5 bases and 8 bases, there was a span of 13 bases. Germline V gene lookup returns CDR1 SNHLY and CDR2 FYNNEI. The CDR3 bases are TGTGCCAGCAGTACTTCAGGCTTCGATGAGCAGTTCTTC. Encoded protein: CASSTSGFDEQFF.

The chain has TRBV10-3 and TRBJ1-2; D is unclear. Germline V gene sequence: CDR1 ENHRY, CDR2 SYGVKD. The CDR3 is 14 residues long. V was cut by 2 bases and J by 5 bases, with 12 bases left in between. The CDR3 region is CAISEPETEYGYTF. DNA for the CDR3: TGTGCCATCAGTGAGCCCGAGACGGAGTATGGCTACACCTTC.

The rearrangement links TRBV5-6 to TRBJ2-1, with D possibly called TRBD1 or TRBD2 (5 bases each). The germline V and J ends were trimmed by 2 bases and 7 bases, with 10 bases remaining between them. The CDR3 is 13 residues long. Germline V CDR1 and CDR2: SGHDT, YYEEEE. The CDR3 nucleotides are TGTGCCAGCAGCTTTTACGGGACGAATGAGCAGTTCTTC. This gives the protein CASSFYGTNEQFF. The full variable domain, with the rest looked up from reference TRBV5-6 and TRBJ2-1, is DAGVTQSPTHLIKTRGQQVTLRCSPKSGHDTVSWYQQALGQGPQFIFQYYEEEERQRGNFPDRFSGHQFPNYSSELNVNALLLGDSALYLCASSFYGTNEQFFGPGTRLTVL.

The J gene is TRBJ2-2, the V gene TRBV30, with 9 bases matching TRBD2. The ends lost 0 bases at V and 3 bases at J; junction bases unmatched: 5. CDR1 and CDR2 from the germline V gene are GTSNPN and SVGIG (reference sequence). The CDR3 extends over 16 amino acids. CDR3 bases: TGTGCCTGGAGTGTATTGTTAGCGGGAGACACCGGGGAGCTGTTTTTT. Translated, it gives CAWSVLLAGDTGELFF.

This chain connects TRBV7-9 to TRBJ2-7, with D unresolved. There are 14 residues in the CDR3. V was clipped by 4 bases and J by 0 bases, with 10 bases between them. Germline CDR1 SEHNR, CDR2 FQNEAQ (reference sequence). CDR3 nucleotides: TGTGCCAGCAGCTGGGCAGGCAACTCCTACGAGCAGTACTTC. The encoded protein is CASSWAGNSYEQYF.

V is TRBV19 and J is TRBJ2-3; tentatively, D is TRBD1 (6 bases). Germline V CDR1 and CDR2: LNHDA, SQIVND (reference sequence). V was cut by 6 bases and J by 2 bases, with 12 bases left in between. This CDR3 is built from 14 residues. In nucleotides, the CDR3 is TGTGCCAGTAGGGCCAGGGGAAACACAGATACGCAGTATTTT. Protein: CASRARGNTDTQYF.

This sequence joins TRBV11-2 and TRBJ2-7; D not resolved. In germline, CDR1 is SGHAT, CDR2 FQNNGV. There are 13 residues in the CDR3. V lost 3 bases to trimming and J lost 2 bases, with 8 bases between them. CDR3 loop: CASSFGVPYEQYF. The DNA of the CDR3 is TGTGCCAGCAGCTTTGGGGTTCCCTACGAGCAGTACTTC.

This rearrangement joins TRBV6-6 to TRBJ1-5; D not resolved. The length of the CDR3 is 13 residues. Looked up from germline, CDR1 is MNHNY and CDR2 is SVGAGI (reference sequence). The germline V and J ends were trimmed by 7 bases and 0 bases, with 7 bases remaining between them. The DNA of the CDR3 is TGTGCCAGCATGAGTGTTAGCAATCAGCCCCAGCATTTT. Translation gives CASMSVSNQPQHF.